This TCR beta chain was recorded in a study of shared clonotypes between healthy human individuals. This CDR3 spans 14 amino acids. J lost 1 base, V lost 10 bases, and 8 bases had no gene match. Germline assignment: CDR1 MNHEY and CDR2 SMNVEV (reference sequence). Clones were read by immunoSEQ multiplex PCR, and TCRdb kept only the in-frame ones, dropping some. This table holds about 1 million clones, around 74% found once. This clone was observed a handful of times. The material sequenced was memory CD4+ T cells sorted from blood. The subset: CD45RA-negative fraction. This sequence was found in a man younger than 30 in good health. The rearrangement links TRBV27 to TRBJ2-5, with 8 bases identical to TRBD1. As DNA, the CDR3 is TGTGCCACGCGTAGGGGGACAGGCCAAGAGACCCAGTACTTC. This translates into CATRRGTGQETQYF.